This TCR beta chain emerged from a study of shared clonotypes between healthy human individuals. Study conclusions and caveats: As a rule, naive subsets had a larger estimated richness than memory subsets.

The CDR3 has 15 residues. Germline CDR1 MNHEY, CDR2 SMNVEV (reference sequence). V lost 5 bases and J lost 5; bases outside the gene matches: 7. Turning to this clone: Its cognate antigen is unknown.

The study separated CD4+ cells into CD45RA+ naive and CD45RA-negative memory subsets. Generated by immunoSEQ multiplex PCR, the TCRdb table keeps only in-frame clones and is missing some. This sample carries some 2,000,000 clones, roughly 94% of them seen once, and the ten largest clones take 0.1% to 0.15%. This TCR came from a man between 18 and 35 years old in good health. V gene TRBV27 combines with J gene TRBJ2-7, with TRBD2 matching 12 bases. Sequencing was performed on naive CD4+ T cells sorted from blood. Stated subset: CD45RA+ positively selected. CDR3 amino acids: CASSPRLAGGNEQYF. In DNA form, the CDR3 reads TGTGCCAGCAGTCCCCGGCTAGCGGGAGGGAACGAGCAGTACTTC.